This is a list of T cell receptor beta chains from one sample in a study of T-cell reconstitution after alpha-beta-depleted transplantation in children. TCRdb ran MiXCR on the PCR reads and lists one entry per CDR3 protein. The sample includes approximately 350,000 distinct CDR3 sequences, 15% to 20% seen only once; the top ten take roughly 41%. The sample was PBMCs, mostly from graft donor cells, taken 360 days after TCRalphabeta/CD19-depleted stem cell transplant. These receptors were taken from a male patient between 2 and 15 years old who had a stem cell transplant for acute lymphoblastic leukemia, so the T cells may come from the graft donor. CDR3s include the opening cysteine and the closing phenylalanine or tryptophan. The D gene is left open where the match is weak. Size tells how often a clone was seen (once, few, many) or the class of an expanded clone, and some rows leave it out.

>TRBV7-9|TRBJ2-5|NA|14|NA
CASSPPGRGETQYF
TGTGCCAGCAGCCCCCCAGGTAGGGGAGAGACCCAGTACTTC
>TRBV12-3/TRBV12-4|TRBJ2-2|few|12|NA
CASSYHTGELFF
TGTGCCAGCAGTTACCACACCGGGGAGCTGTTTTTT
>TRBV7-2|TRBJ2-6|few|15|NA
CASRSKGFGANVLTF
TGTGCCAGCAGATCAAAGGGGTTCGGGGCCAACGTCCTGACTTTC
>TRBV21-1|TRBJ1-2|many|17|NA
CASSKYSTAGLSYGYTF
TGTGCCAGCAGCAAATATTCAACCGCAGGACTCTCTTATGGCTACACCTTC
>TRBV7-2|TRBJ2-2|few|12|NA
CASSYWGGELFF
TGTGCCAGCAGCTATTGGGGCGGGGAGCTGTTTTTT
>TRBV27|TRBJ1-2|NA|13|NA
CASSFSVNYGYTF
TGTGCCAGCAGTTTTAGTGTAAACTATGGCTACACCTTC
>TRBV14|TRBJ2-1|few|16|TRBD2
CASSQESGLAGYEQFF
TGTGCCAGCAGCCAAGAGAGCGGGCTAGCGGGATATGAGCAGTTCTTC
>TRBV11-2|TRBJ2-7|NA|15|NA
CASSLLPDSSYEQYF
TGTGCCAGCAGCTTACTTCCGGACAGCTCCTACGAGCAGTACTTC
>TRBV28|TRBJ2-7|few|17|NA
CASSSLSPLKSSYEQYF
TGTGCCAGCAGTTCCCTCAGTCCCCTGAAAAGCTCCTACGAGCAGTACTTC
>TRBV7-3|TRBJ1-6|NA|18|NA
CASSRHGGSSSYNSPLHF
TGTGCCAGCAGCAGACACGGCGGGTCCAGCTCCTATAATTCACCCCTCCACTTT
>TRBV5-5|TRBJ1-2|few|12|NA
CASSPGLYGYTF
TGTGCCAGCAGCCCGGGACTCTATGGCTACACCTTC
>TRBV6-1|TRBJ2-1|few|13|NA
CASTPGLPNEQFF
TGTGCCAGCACCCCAGGGCTCCCCAATGAGCAGTTCTTC
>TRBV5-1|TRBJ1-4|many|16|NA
CASSAAGGRGVEKLFF
TGCGCCAGCAGCGCGGCCGGAGGCAGGGGCGTTGAAAAACTGTTTTTT
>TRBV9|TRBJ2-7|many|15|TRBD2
CASSPSGLAIYEQYF
TGTGCCAGCAGCCCGTCGGGACTAGCGATTTACGAGCAGTACTTC
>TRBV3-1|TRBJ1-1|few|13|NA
CASSQPGGTEAFF
TGTGCCAGCAGCCAGCCAGGCGGTACTGAAGCTTTCTTT
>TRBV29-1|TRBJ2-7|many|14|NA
CSVEGAQEPYEQYF
TGCAGCGTTGAGGGAGCTCAGGAACCCTACGAGCAGTACTTC
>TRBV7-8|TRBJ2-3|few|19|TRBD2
CASTPRGARASGSTDTQYF
TGTGCCAGCACCCCTCGCGGGGCTAGGGCTAGCGGGAGTACAGATACGCAGTATTTT
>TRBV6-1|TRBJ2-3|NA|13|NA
CASGINRADTQYF
TGTGCCAGCGGCATCAACAGGGCAGATACGCAGTATTTT
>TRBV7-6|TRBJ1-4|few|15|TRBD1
CASSLEGQGTEKLFF
TGTGCCAGCAGCTTAGAGGGACAGGGTACTGAAAAACTGTTTTTT
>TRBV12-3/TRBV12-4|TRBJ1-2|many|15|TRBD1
CASSPDRGLNYGYTF
TGTGCCAGCAGTCCGGACAGGGGCCTCAACTATGGCTACACCTTC
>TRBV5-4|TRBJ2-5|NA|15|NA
CASSPLRDGQETQYF
TGTGCCAGCAGTCCACTCCGGGACGGCCAAGAGACCCAGTACTTC
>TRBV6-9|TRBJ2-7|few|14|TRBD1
CASSDRDRGGEQYF
TGTGCCAGCAGTGACCGGGACAGGGGTGGCGAGCAGTACTTC
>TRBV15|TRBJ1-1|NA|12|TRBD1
CATQGATTEAFF
TGTGCCACGCAGGGGGCGACCACTGAAGCTTTCTTT
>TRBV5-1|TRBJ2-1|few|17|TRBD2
CASSSWAGTSGSNEQFF
TGCGCCAGCAGCTCGTGGGCCGGGACTAGCGGTTCCAATGAGCAGTTCTTC
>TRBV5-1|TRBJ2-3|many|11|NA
CASKSTDTQYF
TGCGCCAGCAAGAGCACAGATACGCAGTATTTT
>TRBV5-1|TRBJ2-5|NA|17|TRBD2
CASSLVGPGLLGETQYF
TGCGCCAGCAGCTTGGTAGGGCCGGGACTACTGGGAGAGACCCAGTACTTC
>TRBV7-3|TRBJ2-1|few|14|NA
CASSSTGDYNEQFF
TGTGCCAGCAGCTCGACTGGGGACTACAATGAGCAGTTCTTC
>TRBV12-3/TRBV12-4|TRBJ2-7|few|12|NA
CASSPTVYEQYF
TGTGCCAGCAGTCCTACAGTCTACGAGCAGTACTTC
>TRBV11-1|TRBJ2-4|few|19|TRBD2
CASSAGTSGRWDAKNIQYF
TGTGCCAGCAGCGCCGGGACTAGCGGGAGATGGGACGCCAAAAACATTCAGTACTTC
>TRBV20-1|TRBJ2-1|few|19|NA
CSARDWGAVGTSSYNEQFF
TGCAGTGCTAGAGATTGGGGAGCGGTTGGGACAAGCTCCTACAATGAGCAGTTCTTC
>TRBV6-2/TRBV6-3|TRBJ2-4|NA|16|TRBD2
CASSLGGRPSPNIQYF
TGTGCCAGCAGTTTGGGCGGGAGGCCATCCCCAAACATTCAGTACTTC
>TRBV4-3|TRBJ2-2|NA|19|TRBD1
CASSQERQGPLLGTGELFF
TGCGCCAGCAGCCAAGAACGACAGGGTCCCCTACTGGGGACCGGGGAGCTGTTTTTT
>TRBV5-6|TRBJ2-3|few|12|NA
CASMGDTDTQYF
TGTGCCAGCATGGGGGACACAGATACGCAGTATTTT
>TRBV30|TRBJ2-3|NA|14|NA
CAWSQMVGADTQYF
TGTGCCTGGAGTCAAATGGTTGGGGCGGATACGCAGTATTTT
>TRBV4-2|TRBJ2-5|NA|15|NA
CASSQEWSYQETQYF
TGTGCCAGCAGCCAAGAGTGGTCGTACCAAGAGACCCAGTACTTC
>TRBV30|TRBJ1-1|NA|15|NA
CAWSVGQGVGTEAFF
TGTGCCTGGAGTGTGGGGCAGGGTGTGGGCACTGAAGCTTTCTTT
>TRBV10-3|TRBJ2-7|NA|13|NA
CAISELIRREQYF
TGTGCCATCAGTGAGTTAATTAGACGCGAGCAGTACTTC
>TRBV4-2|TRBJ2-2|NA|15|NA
CASSQDYRAAGELFF
TGTGCCAGCAGCCAAGATTACAGGGCGGCCGGGGAGCTGTTTTTT
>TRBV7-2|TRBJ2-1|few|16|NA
CASSPTTSPLNNEQFF
TGTGCCAGCAGCCCAACGACTAGTCCCCTAAACAATGAGCAGTTCTTC
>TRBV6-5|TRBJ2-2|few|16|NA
CASSYGALYNTGELFF
TGTGCCAGCAGTTACGGCGCGTTATATAACACCGGGGAGCTGTTTTTT
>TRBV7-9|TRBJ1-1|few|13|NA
CASSLDRVAEAFF
TGTGCCAGCAGCTTAGATCGGGTCGCTGAAGCTTTCTTT
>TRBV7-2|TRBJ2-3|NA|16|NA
CASSRRTILSTDTQYF
TGTGCCAGCAGTCGGAGGACCATACTTAGCACAGATACGCAGTATTTT
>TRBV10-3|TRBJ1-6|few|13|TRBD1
CAITDRGNSPLHF
TGTGCCATCACGGACAGGGGGAATTCACCCCTCCACTTT
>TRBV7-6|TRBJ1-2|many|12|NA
CASSPGSYGYTF
TGTGCCAGCAGCCCTGGCAGTTATGGCTACACCTTC
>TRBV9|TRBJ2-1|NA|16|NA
CASSVRDYPPNNEQFF
TGTGCCAGCAGCGTCCGAGACTATCCCCCGAACAATGAGCAGTTCTTC
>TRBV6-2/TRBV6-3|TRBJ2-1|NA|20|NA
CASSPQRAGGHRGSYNEQFF
TGTGCCAGCAGTCCCCAGAGGGCGGGAGGCCACAGGGGCTCCTACAATGAGCAGTTCTTC
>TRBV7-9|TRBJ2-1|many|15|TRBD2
CASSAGTSLANEQFF
TGTGCCAGCAGCGCCGGGACTAGCTTAGCCAATGAGCAGTTCTTC
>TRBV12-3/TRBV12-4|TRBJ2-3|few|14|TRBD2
CASKSGRETDTQYF
TGTGCCAGCAAGAGCGGGAGGGAGACAGATACGCAGTATTTT